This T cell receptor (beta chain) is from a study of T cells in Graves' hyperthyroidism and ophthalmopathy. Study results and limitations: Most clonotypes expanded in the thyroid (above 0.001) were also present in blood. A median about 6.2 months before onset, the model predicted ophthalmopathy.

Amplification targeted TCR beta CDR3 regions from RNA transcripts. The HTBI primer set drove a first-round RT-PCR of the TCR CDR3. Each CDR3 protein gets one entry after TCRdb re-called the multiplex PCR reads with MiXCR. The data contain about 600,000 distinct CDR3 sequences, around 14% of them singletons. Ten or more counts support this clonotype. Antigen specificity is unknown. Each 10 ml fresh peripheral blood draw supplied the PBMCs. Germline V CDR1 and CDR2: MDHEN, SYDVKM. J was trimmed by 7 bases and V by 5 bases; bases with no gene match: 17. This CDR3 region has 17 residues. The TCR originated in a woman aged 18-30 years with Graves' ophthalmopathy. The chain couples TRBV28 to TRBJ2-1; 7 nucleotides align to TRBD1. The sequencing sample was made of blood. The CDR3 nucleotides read TGTGCCAGCAGTCCACGCAAACCTTGGACAGGAAGGAATGAGCAGTTCTTC. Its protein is CASSPRKPWTGRNEQFF.